The TCR beta chain described here comes from a study of control samples from healthy donors and cancer patients. This clone was recorded once. Clones were read by immunoSEQ multiplex PCR, and TCRdb kept only the in-frame ones, dropping some. The table includes just over 80,000 clones, around 94% detected once. The origin of this receptor is a woman aged 18-29 years in good health. Sequenced material: blood.

The CDR3 spells CASSGDRGNTEAFF. The CDR3 DNA reads as TGCGCCAGCAGCGGGGACAGGGGGAACACTGAAGCTTTCTTT. The chain couples TRBV5-1 to TRBJ1-1, with TRBD1 matching 10 bases. CDR1 is SGHRS, CDR2 YFSETQ, per germline. The V and J ends lost 4 bases and 1 base, in that order; junction bases with no gene match: 1. The CDR3 is 14 amino acids.